This T cell receptor (beta chain) was retrieved from a study of shared clonotypes between healthy human individuals (dated by TCRdb to 2020 to 2022). Regarding the study in general: The cohort included a few men and a couple of women between 18 and 49 years of age. Libraries were prepared and TCR repertoires were sequenced by different laboratories using diverse techniques, in order to increase sequencing depth and limit assay-specific biases. Per donor, leukapheresis produced somewhere between about 0.85 and 8.9 billion PBMCs. To estimate repertoire size and how much clonotypes are shared between individuals, the study performed deep sequencing of blood TCR repertoires from a few healthy adults.

With respect to this clone: Its specific antigen is unknown. The input lacks base qualities; no much larger clone sits a single base away. Other DNA sequences in this specimen translate into the identical CDR3.

Healthy HIV-negative adults with no recently reported acute infections or vaccinations were included as donors. Every donor was a Caucasian adult living in Nashville, Tennessee, USA. For unsorted samples, about 87 million PBMCs were counted, and genomic DNA was extracted using the QIAamp DNA Blood Mini kit. After blood collection by leukapheresis, PBMCs were isolated using Ficoll-Histopaque density gradient centrifugation and then cryopreserved in the vapor phase of liquid nitrogen. The germline V gene (reference sequence) provides CDR1 DFQATT and CDR2 SNEGSKA. V and J lose 6 bases and 5 bases, and a span of 10 bases separates them. The CDR3 sequence holds 11 residues, the cysteine and phenylalanine included. The kept DNA is CDR3 alone, 33 bases in frame from the first base. TCR CDR3 regions were amplified from genomic DNA by multiplex PCR using the deep immunoSEQ assay. Genomic DNA extracted from each cell subset was distributed evenly over all wells of several immunoSEQ 96-well plates, and each plate served as one replicate. For unsorted PBMC, each replicate PCR was loaded with 250 to 300 ng genomic DNA, equivalent to about 30,000 T cell genomes. Ten immunoSEQ deep assay plates were used to sequence unsorted PBMC genomic DNA. Purified libraries were quantified with a Qubit 3.0 fluorometer, sized on a Bioanalyzer 2100, and re-quantified with the KAPA Library Quantification kit. A separate single-read 150-cycle Illumina NextSeq 550 flow cell was used to sequence each immunoSEQ 96-well plate. The published analysis was carried out like this. Because only junctional sequences without quality scores were contained in the immunoSEQ output, filtering matching that applied to full-length reads could not be performed. Sequences were annotated with PyIR, a Python wrapper for IgBLAST v1.9, using IMGT germline references to assign V/J genes and CDR3. Any read was removed if the V/J assignment was weak (E-value above 1e-6), the CDR3 was missing, or the read contained stop codons, out-of-frame junctions, or ambiguous translated residues. V3J clonotypes were defined as sequences sharing the same inferred V gene, J gene, and CDR3 amino acid sequence. The percentage overlap between two repertoires was calculated by dividing the number of shared unique clonotypes by the size of the smaller repertoire. Three approaches were used to assess repertoire richness: RTK rarefaction, the Chao1 estimator, and Recon v2.1 estimates of unobserved clonotypes. As stored in TCRdb, this immuneACCESS dataset retains in-frame rearrangements with V and J assigned. A fraction of the clones does not appear; measured against another copy, unresolved V genes explain less than half of the discrepancy, and the remainder lacks a known reason. Clone size and the V and J calls come from that table; the DNA yielded D and trimming. The table for this sample lists fewer than 600,000 clones; roughly four fifths of them were counted only once. About 12% of the sample lies in the top ten.

On the study overall, not on this receptor specifically: Sampling was restricted to blood, and TCR repertoires in tissue are likely to differ from TCR repertoires in blood. Because the study included a small number of donors, the genetic and exposure-history diversity represented was limited. Pairwise subsampling indicated that sequencing depth was expected to affect the degree of clonotype sharing among donors.

The clonotype originates from a woman between 40 and 55 years old in good health. Some clones in this sample may be carry-over from other donors' samples. The specimen sequenced was PBMCs. The chain uses TRBV20-1 and TRBJ1-1; TRBD1 could be the D gene, as 5 bases match. CDR3 region: CSARGVTEAFF. The DNA sequence follows: TGCAGTGCCCGGGGGGTGACTGAAGCTTTCTTT.